This T cell receptor (beta chain) originates from a study of blood T cells in healthy people across ages. Study in general: With template switching, about one barcoded beta molecule was captured per two T cells.

The use of a sample-barcoded 5' primer and a J-beta primer mix characterized a second PCR of roughly 7 to 12 cycles. TCRdb re-analysed the 5' RACE reads in MiXCR, keeping a single row per CDR3 protein. The sample lists about 1.4 million distinct CDR3 sequences; 45% to 70% were seen once. V lost 6 bases and J lost 1, with 9 bases in between. This CDR3 comprises 14 residues. Germline V gives CDR1 MNHEY, CDR2 SMNVEV (reference sequence). Russia was home to the donors, healthy Caucasian individuals aged roughly 6 to 100. Isolated PBMCs totaled at least 7 million in each sample. The chain recombines TRBV27 with TRBJ2-2; no reliable D call. Sequenced input: blood. This TCR was sampled from a man aged 18 to 29 in good health. In nucleotides, the CDR3 is TGTGCCAGCAGCCCGGGCGGGAACACCGGGGAGCTGTTTTTT. Its protein is CASSPGGNTGELFF.